This entry lists 16 T cell receptor beta chains sequenced from one sample in a study of blood T cell repertoires in COVID-19. The protocol was immunoSEQ multiplex PCR, while the TCRdb copy is restricted to in-frame clones and leaves out a portion. The sample includes approximately 250,000 clones, 86% of them seen just once. Sequenced input: peripheral blood. The source of these receptors is a man aged 35-49 years with active or convalescent COVID-19.

The genes are TRBV20-1 and TRBJ2-3, with D possibly TRBD2 on 6 matching bases. V was pared by 3 bases and J by 2 bases, with 12 bases between. Germline V gene lookup returns CDR1 DFQATT and CDR2 SNEGSKA (reference sequence). The CDR3 runs 14 residues. The CDR3 sequence: CSASDAGSTDTQYF. The DNA of the CDR3 is TGCAGTGCTAGTGATGCGGGATCCACAGATACGCAGTATTTT.

This clone has only one observation. The V gene is TRBV10-3, the J gene TRBJ2-1, with 8 bases identical to TRBD1. The CDR3 extends over 13 amino acids. The germline CDR1 and CDR2 sequences are ENHRY and SYGVKD. The junction had 3 bases not matched to a gene; V was cut back by 11 bases and J by 0 bases. The CDR3, as DNA: TGTGCCTTAGGACAGGGCTCCTACAATGAGCAGTTCTTC. It encodes CALGQGSYNEQFF.

In this sample, this clone turned up once. The chain joins TRBV9 to TRBJ1-5, with unresolved D. Trimming removed 3 bases from V and 2 bases from J, with 12 bases in between. The CDR3 totals 15 residues. The germline CDR1 and CDR2 sequences are SGDLS and YYNGEE. The CDR3 here is CASSAGLSGNQPQHF. CDR3 bases: TGTGCCAGCAGCGCTGGACTATCGGGCAATCAGCCCCAGCATTTT. Together with reference TRBV9 and TRBJ1-5, the CDR3 gives the full variable domain: DSGVTQTPKHLITATGQRVTLRCSPRSGDLSVYWYQQSLDQGLQFLIQYYNGEERAKGNILERFSAQQFPDLHSELNLSSLELGDSALYFCASSAGLSGNQPQHFGDGTRLSIL.

The chain carries TRBV5-1 and TRBJ2-5, with 7 positions matching TRBD1. Germline V gives CDR1 SGHRS, CDR2 YFSETQ. This CDR3 comprises 14 residues. J was trimmed by 5 bases and V by 4 bases; bases with no gene match: 8. As DNA, the CDR3 is TGCGCCAGCAGCCACAGGGGCCCCGAGGAGACCCAGTACTTC. It codes for CASSHRGPEETQYF.

A single count supports this clone. The J gene is TRBJ1-3, the V gene TRBV12-5; D gene unclear. The CDR3 runs 12 residues. Trimming took 7 bases from V and 9 from J, leaving 13 bases between them. Per the germline V gene, CDR1 is LGHNT and CDR2 is FRNRAP. CDR3 in amino acids: CASAQARGTIYF. DNA for the CDR3: TGTGCTAGTGCCCAAGCTCGGGGCACCATATATTTT.

This rearrangement joins TRBV7-6 to TRBJ2-2, with D perhaps matching TRBD1 (6 bases). V shed 6 bases and J shed 7 bases, with 18 bases lying between them. Germline V gene sequence: CDR1 SGHVS, CDR2 FNYEAQ. The CDR3 loop spans 15 amino acids. CDR3 loop: CASSSRERGGGELFF. CDR3 DNA: TGTGCCAGCAGTTCCAGGGAAAGAGGGGGCGGGGAGCTGTTTTTT.

This clone has only a few counts. The J gene is TRBJ2-7, the V gene TRBV10-3; D possibly corresponds to TRBD2 (6 bases). Trimming removed 3 bases at V and 1 base at J, with 16 bases between. Germline V gene data show CDR1 as ENHRY and CDR2 as SYGVKD. This CDR3 has 16 amino acids. The CDR3 nucleotides are TGTGCCATCAGTGAACCTGGGACTGGCCTTTCCTACGAGCAGTACTTC. Protein sequence: CAISEPGTGLSYEQYF.

V usage is TRBV13 and J usage is TRBJ2-3; D may be TRBD1 (5 bases). The CDR3 is 16 amino acids. Germline-derived CDR1 and CDR2 are PRHDT and FYEKMQ (reference sequence). The V end was cut by 0 bases, the J end by 1 base, with 11 bases between. The CDR3 here is CASSLGLGPRTDTQYF. For the CDR3, the DNA is TGTGCCAGCAGCTTAGGCCTGGGGCCCCGCACAGATACGCAGTATTTT.

This clone turned up a few times. The chain is built from TRBV6-6 and TRBJ1-2, with D maybe TRBD1 (5 bases). V dropped 5 bases and J dropped 8 bases, with 24 bases sitting between them. Germline assignment: CDR1 MNHNY and CDR2 SVGAGI (reference sequence). There are 16 residues in the CDR3. CDR3 sequence (DNA): TGTGCCAGCAGTCGAACCGTTTCGCAGGGAAAGGACGGCTACACCTTC. It is translated as CASSRTVSQGKDGYTF.

The rearrangement uses TRBV18 and TRBJ1-3; D is unresolved. The CDR3 extends over 17 amino acids. V lost 1 base to trimming and J lost 0 bases, with 13 bases between them. Germline V gene lookup returns CDR1 KGHSH and CDR2 LQKENI. DNA for the CDR3: TGTGCCAGCTCACCACAGCGTTTGAATCGCTCTGGAAACACCATATATTTT. Encoded protein: CASSPQRLNRSGNTIYF.

This clone was seen a few times. J is TRBJ1-1 and V is TRBV30; possibly TRBD1 for D (5 bases). The CDR3 has 13 amino acids. V gave up 3 bases and J gave up 7 bases, with 15 bases separating them. Germline CDR1 GTSNPN, CDR2 SVGIG (reference sequence). The CDR3 coding sequence is TGTGCCTGGAGCGCCGCAGGGCCTGGTGAAGCTTTCTTT. This codes for CAWSAAGPGEAFF.

The V call is TRBV7-3, the J call TRBJ1-1; perhaps TRBD1 as D (6 bases). CDR3 length equals 19 residues. Germline assignment: CDR1 SGHTA and CDR2 FQGTGA. Trimming shortened V by 3 bases and J by 1 base, and 24 bases separated the two germline ends. CDR3 in DNA: TGTGCCAGCAGCTTCGGCGTAGCCGGGACACTGGGGAGGAACACTGAAGCTTTCTTT. This sequence encodes CASSFGVAGTLGRNTEAFF.

The chain uses TRBV13 and TRBJ2-7; D is unresolved. The CDR3 has 12 amino acids. Germline V CDR1 and CDR2: PRHDT, FYEKMQ (reference sequence). Trimming pared 5 bases from V and 0 bases from J, leaving 5 bases between. The CDR3 sequence: CASSRRSYEQYF. DNA for the CDR3: TGTGCCAGCAGCCGTCGCTCCTACGAGCAGTACTTC.

This chain connects TRBV10-2 to TRBJ2-3, with TRBD2 identical over 11 bases. The CDR3 has 15 amino acids. Germline V lookup: CDR1 WSHSY, CDR2 SAAADI. The trim removed 6 bases at V and 5 bases at J, leaving 7 bases unmatched. The CDR3 here is CASRVSLAGGDTQYF. CDR3 DNA: TGCGCCAGCAGAGTCTCGCTAGCGGGAGGAGATACGCAGTATTTT.

The chain is built from TRBV4-1 and TRBJ2-7; weak D call: TRBD1 (5 bases). Germline V lookup: CDR1 MGHRA, CDR2 YSYEKL. The CDR3 consists of 14 residues. V was cut by 2 bases and J by 2 bases, with 10 bases left in between. The CDR3 DNA is TGCGCCAGCAGCCAAACAGACAGAACCTACGAGCAGTACTTC. It yields the protein CASSQTDRTYEQYF.

This clone appeared a few times. This chain uses TRBV5-1 with TRBJ2-2, with no clear D. The CDR3 has 14 residues. The germline V gene has CDR1 SGHRS and CDR2 YFSETQ. V gave up 4 bases and J gave up 7 bases, with 14 bases separating them. This CDR3 is CASSTQTWSGELFF. The CDR3 DNA reads as TGCGCCAGCAGCACCCAGACCTGGAGCGGGGAGCTGTTTTTT.